The 32 T cell receptor beta chains given below trace back to one sample, sequenced in a study of blood T cell repertoires in COVID-19 (dated by TCRdb to the early 2020s). Libraries were constructed by the immunoSEQ multiplex PCR assay. TCRdb obtained this table from immuneACCESS and retained in-frame rearrangements with V and J assigned. These tables miss some clones; where compared with another copy, unresolved V genes account for less than half of the shortfall, and the remainder is unexplained. The sample has over 250,000 clones on record, around 84% of them singletons. Of the sample, 3.5% to 5% is held by the ten largest clones. The sample comprised PBMCs or T cells enriched from blood (not recorded which). The receptors were sampled from a man aged 25-45 years with acute COVID-19.

The rearrangement uses TRBV28 and TRBJ2-5; no firm D call. CDR3 length: 13 residues. The ends were cut back, 5 bases at V and 1 base at J, with 8 bases in the middle. CDR1 is MDHEN and CDR2 is SYDVKM in the germline V gene. The CDR3 coding sequence is TGTGCCAGCAGTCTGGCCAGCCAAGAGACCCAGTACTTC. This sequence encodes CASSLASQETQYF.

V and J are TRBV9 and TRBJ1-1; unclear D gene. Looked up from germline, CDR1 is SGDLS and CDR2 is YYNGEE. CDR3 length equals 16 residues. Trimming stripped 3 bases from V and 1 base from J, with 16 bases between. CDR3 in DNA: TGTGCCAGCAGCGCTTCCGTGGGCTTTCGGAACACTGAAGCTTTCTTT. Translating it yields CASSASVGFRNTEAFF.

This chain's CDR3 is CASSAGTSGPYEQYV. Written as DNA, the CDR3 is TGTGCCAGCAGCGCCGGGACTAGCGGGCCGTACGAGCAGTACGTC. V and J are TRBV7-8 and TRBJ2-7; 12 bases match TRBD2. The CDR3 sequence is 15 residues long. V was pared by 5 bases and J by 4 bases, with 6 bases of the junction left unmatched. Germline V gene data show CDR1 as SGHVS and CDR2 as FQNEAQ.

The genes are TRBV5-1 and TRBJ1-1, with TRBD1 identical over 10 bases. This CDR3 has 15 residues. V shed 4 bases, J shed 4 bases, and the junction held 7 bases outside the gene matches. Germline V lookup: CDR1 SGHRS, CDR2 YFSETQ. CDR3 nucleotides: TGCGCCAGCAGCCCAAGGACAGGGGGGGCCACTGAAGCTTTCTTT. Translation gives CASSPRTGGATEAFF.

V is TRBV28 and J is TRBJ1-3; 7 bases line up with TRBD1. Per germline, CDR1 MDHEN and CDR2 SYDVKM. This CDR3 is built from 15 residues. V lost 5 bases to trimming and J lost 5 bases; unmatched junction nucleotides: 9. The CDR3 loop is CASSAPTGTRNTIYF. As DNA, the CDR3 is TGTGCCAGCAGTGCCCCGACAGGGACGAGAAACACCATATATTTT.

The chain links TRBV7-9 to TRBJ2-6; no reliable D call. Trimming took off 5 bases at V and 2 bases at J, with 10 bases between the two ends. Germline CDR1 SEHNR, CDR2 FQNEAQ (reference sequence). The CDR3 runs to 15 residues. CDR3 DNA sequence: TGTGCCAGCAGCGTTCTTCTTCCTGGGGCCAACGTCCTGACTTTC. This gives the protein CASSVLLPGANVLTF.

This clone has more than one count but fewer than ten. The chain joins TRBV19 to TRBJ2-1; unclear D gene. Trimming stripped 11 bases from V and 0 bases from J, with 14 bases between. In germline, CDR1 is LNHDA, CDR2 SQIVND (reference sequence). CDR3 length: 14 amino acids. For the CDR3, the DNA is TGTGCCTCCAACCAGGCTGCCTCCTACAATGAGCAGTTCTTC. Translation gives CASNQAASYNEQFF.

This clone was picked up one time. The chain combines TRBV18 with TRBJ2-2; 9 nucleotides match TRBD1. Germline V CDR1 and CDR2: KGHSH, LQKENI. The CDR3 has 17 residues. V shed 1 base and J 5 bases; nucleotides not matched to a gene: 8. Here the CDR3 DNA reads TGTGCCAGCTCACCACTGCCGGGACAGGGAACAACCGGGGAGCTGTTTTTT. It codes for CASSPLPGQGTTGELFF.

This sequence joins TRBV11-2 and TRBJ2-5; D might be TRBD2 (5 bases). Germline loops: CDR1 SGHAT, CDR2 FQNNGV. Trimming left V 3 bases short and J 2 bases short, with 13 bases between. The CDR3 loop spans 15 amino acids. The CDR3 region has the DNA TGTGCCAGCAGCTTTTTTGGAGGAGCGCAAGAGACCCAGTACTTC. Its protein product is CASSFFGGAQETQYF.

The chain uses TRBV7-9 and TRBJ2-1; 8 bases line up with TRBD1. The germline gives CDR1 SEHNR, CDR2 FQNEAQ (reference sequence). V gave up 2 bases and J gave up 4 bases; unmatched junction bases: 13. The length of the CDR3 is 18 residues. CDR3 region: CASSLYVAGTGLYNEQFF. The CDR3 DNA follows: TGTGCCAGCAGCTTATACGTGGCCGGGACAGGTCTATACAATGAGCAGTTCTTC.

The gene calls are TRBV7-3 and TRBJ2-7, with 12 bases fitting TRBD2. The CDR3 is 16 amino acids. The germline V gene has CDR1 SGHTA and CDR2 FQGTGA. The V and J ends lost 6 bases and 3 bases, in that order; junction bases with no gene match: 9. In nucleotides, the CDR3 is TGTGCCAGCAGTTGTAGGACTAGCGGGGAGGGCTACGAGCAGTACGTC. It specifies CASSCRTSGEGYEQYV.

This chain uses TRBV11-2 with TRBJ2-5; D gene ambiguous. Looked up from germline, CDR1 is SGHAT and CDR2 is FQNNGV. V was clipped by 2 bases and J by 1 base, with 8 bases between them. The CDR3 has 14 residues. CDR3 nucleotides: TGTGCCAGCAGCTTATCCCCCCTCCAAGAGACCCAGTACTTC. Residues: CASSLSPLQETQYF. The whole variable domain, filled in from reference TRBV11-2 and TRBJ2-5, reads EAGVAQSPRYKIIEKRQSVAFWCNPISGHATLYWYQQILGQGPKLLIQFQNNGVVDDSQLPKDRFSAERLKGVDSTLKIQPAKLEDSAVYLCASSLSPLQETQYFGPGTRLLVL.

This clone was detected only a few times. V is TRBV29-1 and J is TRBJ1-2; TRBD1 agrees at 9 bases. The germline CDR1 and CDR2 sequences are SQVTM and ANQGSEA. The length of the CDR3 is 13 residues. The V and J ends lost 7 bases and 2 bases, in that order; junction bases with no gene match: 5. The CDR3 reads CSGGTGLNYGYTF. In DNA, the CDR3 is TGCAGCGGAGGGACAGGGTTGAACTATGGCTACACCTTC.

V usage is TRBV10-3 and J usage is TRBJ1-4, with D perhaps TRBD1 (6 bases). The CDR3 is 13 amino acids. V shed 6 bases and J shed 3 bases, with 8 bases lying between them. The germline CDR1 and CDR2 sequences are ENHRY and SYGVKD. The CDR3 DNA reads as TGTGCCATCAGGCGGACAGCTAATGAAAAACTGTTTTTT. It yields the protein CAIRRTANEKLFF.

V is TRBV29-1 and J is TRBJ1-4; 7 bases align to TRBD1. The V gene end was trimmed by 4 bases and the J gene end by 6 bases; junction bases not matched to a gene: 8. The CDR3 totals 14 residues. Germline assignment: CDR1 SQVTM and CDR2 ANQGSEA. The CDR3 DNA reads TGCAGCGTTGCCGACAGGGCTAGGGATGAAAAACTGTTTTTT. This sequence encodes CSVADRARDEKLFF.

The DNA of the CDR3 is TGTGCCAGCAGTGAAAATATCGGTAGACTAGCGGGGCCCTCCTACGAGCAGTACGTC. Translation gives CASSENIGRLAGPSYEQYV. The chain couples TRBV6-1 to TRBJ2-7; 11 positions agree with TRBD2. This CDR3 is built from 19 residues. J lost 0 bases, V lost 2 bases, and 12 bases had no gene match. Germline V gene sequence: CDR1 MNHNS, CDR2 SASEGT.

As DNA, the CDR3 is TGTGCCAGCAGTTCGGGGTCTTTCCGCGGCCACACTGAAGCTTTCTTT. Encoded protein: CASSSGSFRGHTEAFF. V and J are TRBV6-2 or TRBV6-3 and TRBJ1-1, with unresolved D. The germline V and J ends were trimmed by 4 bases and 3 bases, with 18 bases remaining between them. Germline V gene data show CDR1 as MNHEY and CDR2 as SVGEGT. The CDR3 is made up of 16 amino acids.

This chain joins TRBV13 and TRBJ1-3; D is unclear. CDR1 and CDR2 (germline): PRHDT, FYEKMQ (reference sequence). V gave up 5 bases and J gave up 7 bases, with 12 bases separating them. There are 13 residues in the CDR3. The CDR3 bases are TGTGCCAGCAGCCCGACCCTAGGCAACACCATATATTTT. Translation: CASSPTLGNTIYF.

This clone was seen once. The conserved final phenylalanine or tryptophan is absent from the CDR3, which likely points to a read error. The DNA is omitted, as the CDR3 cannot be located on it reliably, and the CDR3 follows TCRdb's listing. The rearrangement joins TRBV23-1 to TRBJ1-2; TRBD1 is the table's D call, not checked against the DNA. TRBV23-1 is placed among ORFs of uncertain function. The CDR3 length equals 13 residues, ends included. The CDR3 region is CASSQSKVRGQAG.

This sequence joins TRBV28 and TRBJ2-5; 10 bases fit TRBD1. Germline-derived CDR1 and CDR2 are MDHEN and SYDVKM. V was pared by 6 bases and J by 5 bases, with 12 bases of the junction left unmatched. The length of the CDR3 is 16 residues. The CDR3 reads CASSLARQGARETQYF. CDR3 coding DNA: TGTGCCAGCAGCCTAGCCCGACAGGGGGCTCGGGAGACCCAGTACTTC.

The chain links TRBV24-1 to TRBJ2-5; 8 bases match TRBD1. The CDR3 contains 16 residues. V shed 3 bases, J shed 0 bases, and the junction held 5 bases outside the gene matches. From germline, CDR1 is KGHDR and CDR2 SFDVKD. The CDR3 reads CATSDPTGEYQETQYF. The CDR3 DNA reads TGTGCCACCAGTGATCCGACAGGGGAGTACCAAGAGACCCAGTACTTC.

This clone has just a few counts. V usage is TRBV4-1 and J usage is TRBJ1-5, with D hard to call. Germline CDR1 MGHRA, CDR2 YSYEKL. There are 18 residues in the CDR3. V lost 0 bases and J lost 0, with 15 bases in between. The CDR3 sequence: CASSQEGLGQDSNQPQHF. Here the CDR3 DNA reads TGCGCCAGCAGCCAAGAAGGTTTGGGTCAGGATAGCAATCAGCCCCAGCATTTT.

The rearrangement uses TRBV6-4 and TRBJ2-1; 9 bases fit TRBD2. This CDR3 has 14 residues. The trim removed 4 bases at V and 4 bases at J, leaving 2 bases unmatched. Germline-derived CDR1 and CDR2 are MRHNA and SNTAGT. The CDR3 bases are TGTGCCAGCAGTGTCACTAGCGGGTACAATGAGCAGTTCTTC. The encoded protein is CASSVTSGYNEQFF.

This sequence joins TRBV4-2 and TRBJ2-1, with D perhaps matching TRBD2 (6 bases). Per germline, CDR1 LGHNA and CDR2 YNFKEQ. CDR3 length: 16 residues. The V gene lost 0 bases and the J gene lost 7 bases, with 16 bases spanning the gap. The CDR3 nucleotides read TGTGCCAGCAGCCAAGATAAGACGGGAGTGGGGAATGAGCAGTTCTTC. As protein: CASSQDKTGVGNEQFF.

The chain employs TRBV20-1 and TRBJ1-5, with a tentative D call TRBD1 (5 bases). V was pared by 3 bases and J by 4 bases, with 13 bases between. Germline loops: CDR1 DFQATT, CDR2 SNEGSKA (reference sequence). This CDR3 has 14 amino acids. DNA of the CDR3: TGCAGTGCTAGTGAGATGCAGGGAAATCAGCCCCAGCATTTT. Encoded protein: CSASEMQGNQPQHF.

The count of this clone is one. J is TRBJ2-4 and V is TRBV24-1, with 13 bases matching TRBD2. Germline V lookup: CDR1 KGHDR, CDR2 SFDVKD. The V gene end was trimmed by 7 bases and the J gene end by 3 bases; junction bases not matched to a gene: 8. The CDR3 contains 17 residues. The DNA of the CDR3 is TGTGCCACCAGAACTAGCGGGAGGGGGGTTAACAAAAACATTCAGTACTTC. It yields the protein CATRTSGRGVNKNIQYF.

This chain connects TRBV18 to TRBJ1-5; 7 bases match TRBD1. Germline trimming cut 4 bases from V and 15 bases from J; bases unmatched to any gene: 12. CDR1 is KGHSH and CDR2 is LQKENI in the germline V gene. The CDR3 contains 13 residues. The CDR3 DNA reads TGTGCCAGCTCACTGAGCCGGACAGGTGATTTGCATTTT. Protein product: CASSLSRTGDLHF. Full variable domain (remainder filled in from reference TRBV18 and TRBJ1-5): NAGVMQNPRHLVRRRGQEARLRCSPMKGHSHVYWYRQLPEEGLKFMVYLQKENIIDESGMPKERFSAEFPKEGPSILRIQQVVRGDSAAYFCASSLSRTGDLHFGDGTRLSIL.

V usage is TRBV5-1 and J usage is TRBJ2-3, with 7 nucleotides matching TRBD2. The J segment lost 4 bases and the V segment lost 0 bases, leaving 5 bases of the junction unmatched. This CDR3 spans 15 amino acids. The germline V gene has CDR1 SGHRS and CDR2 YFSETQ. The CDR3 loop is CASSLVRGVADTQYF. In DNA form, the CDR3 reads TGCGCCAGCAGCTTGGTCCGGGGGGTGGCAGATACGCAGTATTTT.

V and J are TRBV15 and TRBJ1-5; tentative D call: TRBD1 (6 bases). CDR3 length equals 17 residues. Per the germline V gene, CDR1 is LNHNV and CDR2 is YYDKDF (reference sequence). Trimming took off 0 bases at V and 0 bases at J, with 12 bases between the two ends. CDR3 sequence: CATSRERTVASNQPQHF. The CDR3 DNA reads as TGTGCCACCAGCAGAGAAAGGACAGTGGCTAGCAATCAGCCCCAGCATTTT. The complete variable domain, with remaining parts taken from reference TRBV15 and TRBJ1-5, reads DAMVIQNPRYQVTQFGKPVTLSCSQTLNHNVMYWYQQKSSQAPKLLFHYYDKDFNNEADTPDNFQSRRPNTSFCFLDIRSPGLGDTAMYLCATSRERTVASNQPQHFGDGTRLSIL.

V is TRBV6-5 and J is TRBJ2-1; TRBD1 is a possible D gene (5 bases). The germline gives CDR1 MNHEY, CDR2 SVGAGI. The ends were cut back, 8 bases at V and 9 bases at J, with 17 bases in the middle. The CDR3 runs to 13 residues. Here the CDR3 reads CASARTSVGEQFF. The CDR3 region has the DNA TGTGCCAGCGCTCGGACATCGGTAGGTGAGCAGTTCTTC.

The V and J genes are TRBV6-1 and TRBJ1-2; D possibly corresponds to TRBD1 (5 bases). The CDR3 length is 18 residues. Deletions cut 2 bases from V and 7 bases from J, with 26 bases between. Germline lookup yields CDR1 MNHNS and CDR2 SASEGT. CDR3 in amino acids: CASSESSPTGARASGYTF. The DNA of the CDR3 is TGTGCCAGCAGTGAATCTTCCCCCACGGGTGCCAGGGCCAGTGGCTACACCTTC.

The gene calls are TRBV5-1 and TRBJ2-7, with D unresolved. The CDR3 totals 11 residues. Trimming cost V 5 bases and J 3 bases, with 6 bases left between them. Germline CDR1 is SGHRS and CDR2 is YFSETQ. Written as DNA, the CDR3 is TGCGCCAGCAGTGGCAGCTACGAGCAGTACGTC. Protein sequence: CASSGSYEQYV.